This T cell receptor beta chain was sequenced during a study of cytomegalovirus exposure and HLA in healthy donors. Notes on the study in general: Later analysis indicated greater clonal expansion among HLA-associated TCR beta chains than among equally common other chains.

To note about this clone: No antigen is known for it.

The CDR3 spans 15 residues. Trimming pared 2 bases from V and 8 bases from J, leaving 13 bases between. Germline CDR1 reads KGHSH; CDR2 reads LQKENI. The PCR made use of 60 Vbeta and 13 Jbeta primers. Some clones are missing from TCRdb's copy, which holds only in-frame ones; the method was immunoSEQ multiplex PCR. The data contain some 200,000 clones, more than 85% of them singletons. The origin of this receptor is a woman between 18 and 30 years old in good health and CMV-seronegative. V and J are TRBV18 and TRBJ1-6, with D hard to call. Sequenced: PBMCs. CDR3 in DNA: TGTGCCAGCTCACCATCGTCTCGGGGAGATTCACCCCTCCACTTT. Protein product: CASSPSSRGDSPLHF.